This T cell receptor (beta chain) was obtained from a study of CD8+ T cells in alopecia areata. Across the study: Treated patients were dosed with oral tofacitinib, taking 5 to 10 mg twice daily. Study results and limitations: Scalp data also include sequences from resident alphabeta T cells of normal skin. Researchers report lesional scalp, most notably alopecia totalis/universalis, outstripped normal scalp in clonality.

This clone was counted between two and nine times. What it binds is not known. Lesional scalp punch biopsies and peripheral blood were collected from alopecia areata patients. After removal of 5 bases from V and 5 bases from J, the junction contained 2 bases not matched to a gene. CDR1 is SEHNR, CDR2 FQNEAQ, per germline (reference sequence). The length of the CDR3 is 14 residues. Extraction of RNA preceded its reverse transcription into cDNA, which served as the sequencing template. Libraries were prepared by immunoSEQ multiplex PCR; TCRdb keeps only in-frame clonotypes and omits some of them. Here the sample spans 100,000 to 150,000 clones, around 49% being singletons.

The receptor was isolated from a human donor with alopecia areata. The rearrangement links TRBV7-9 to TRBJ2-4, with 11 bases that match TRBD1. Here the sequenced sample was CD8+ T cells sorted from blood, taken at week 0. The CDR3 sequence: CASSVDRGQNIQYF. In DNA, the CDR3 is TGTGCCAGCAGCGTGGACAGGGGGCAAAACATTCAGTACTTC.